Detailed here is one TCR beta chain. Its antigen is not known. These data belong to a study of cytomegalovirus exposure and HLA in healthy donors. Study results and limitations: The tendency of first-cohort TCR clusters to co-occur in the 120 or so validation repertoires was identified by a subsequent analysis.

Assay used: immunoSEQ multiplex PCR; TCRdb lists only in-frame clones, some missing. The data show 150,000 to 180,000 clones, around 84% seen once. This CDR3 is 15 amino acids long. V lost 4 bases, J lost 6 bases, and 16 bases lay in between. The germline V gene has CDR1 MNHEY and CDR2 SMNVEV (reference sequence). The sample taken for sequencing was PBMCs. This sequence was found in a human donor in good health. This sequence joins TRBV27 and TRBJ1-5, with a possible D match to TRBD1 (6 bases). The DNA for the CDR3 is TGTGCCAGCAGTTCACTTCAACAGGGATCTCAGCCCCAGCATTTT. Amino acid sequence: CASSSLQQGSQPQHF.